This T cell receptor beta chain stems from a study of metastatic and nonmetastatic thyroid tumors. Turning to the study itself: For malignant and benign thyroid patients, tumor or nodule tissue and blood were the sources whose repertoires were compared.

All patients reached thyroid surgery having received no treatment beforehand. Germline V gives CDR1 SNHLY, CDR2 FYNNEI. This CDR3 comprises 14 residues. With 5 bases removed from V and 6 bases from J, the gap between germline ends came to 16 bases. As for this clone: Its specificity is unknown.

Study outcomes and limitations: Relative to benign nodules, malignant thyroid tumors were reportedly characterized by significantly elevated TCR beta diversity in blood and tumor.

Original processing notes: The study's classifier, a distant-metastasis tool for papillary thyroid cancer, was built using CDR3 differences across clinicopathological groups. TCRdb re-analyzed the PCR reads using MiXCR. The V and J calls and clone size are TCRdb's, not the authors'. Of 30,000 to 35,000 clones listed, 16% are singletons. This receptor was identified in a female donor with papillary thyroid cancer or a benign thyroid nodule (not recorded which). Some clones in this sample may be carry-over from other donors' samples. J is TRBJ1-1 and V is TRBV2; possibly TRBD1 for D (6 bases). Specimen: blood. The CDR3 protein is CASSYRELSSEAFF. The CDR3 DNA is TGTGCCAGCAGTTACAGGGAGTTGAGCTCTGAAGCTTTCTTT.